Below, 4 T cell receptor beta chains from the same sample are listed, as sequenced in a study of T cell responses to AZD1222 COVID-19 vaccine. Clones were sequenced by immunoSEQ multiplex PCR, and TCRdb holds only the in-frame ones, with some missing. The repertoire holds under 150,000 clones, with 85% to 95% as singletons. The sequences come from peripheral blood, collected on day 0 of AZD1222 vaccination. These TCRs come from an adult in good health.

The chain couples TRBV7-2 to TRBJ2-1; no firm D call. V lost 2 bases, J lost 0 bases, and 8 bases lay in between. This CDR3 has 15 amino acids. Per the germline V gene, CDR1 is SGHTA and CDR2 is FQGNSA. The CDR3 protein is CASSLWPNSYNEQFF. CDR3 in DNA: TGTGCCAGCAGCTTATGGCCCAACTCCTACAATGAGCAGTTCTTC.

The J gene is TRBJ1-1, the V gene TRBV28; D is unresolved. Per germline, CDR1 MDHEN and CDR2 SYDVKM. The CDR3 consists of 11 residues. Trimming took off 9 bases at V and 1 base at J, with 6 bases between the two ends. The CDR3 loop is CASRENTEAFF. CDR3 DNA: TGTGCCAGTAGAGAGAACACTGAAGCTTTCTTT.

The chain has TRBV19 and TRBJ2-1, with D unresolved. This CDR3 has 13 amino acids. CDR1 and CDR2 (germline): LNHDA, SQIVND (reference sequence). V dropped 3 bases and J dropped 8 bases, with 11 bases sitting between them. CDR3 nucleotides: TGTGCCAGTAGTATGATCCCCGCCCATGAGCAGTTCTTC. The encoded protein is CASSMIPAHEQFF.

This clone showed up just once. V is TRBV2 and J is TRBJ2-7; 8 positions agree with TRBD1. There are 14 residues in the CDR3. Germline loops: CDR1 SNHLY, CDR2 FYNNEI. The J segment lost 0 bases and the V segment lost 7 bases, leaving 5 bases of the junction unmatched. CDR3 sequence (DNA): TGTGCCAGCATGCGGGACAGGTCCTCCTACGAGCAGTACTTC. It encodes CASMRDRSSYEQYF.